The 25 T cell receptor beta chains below come from one sample, sequenced in a study of T-cell memory formation after mild COVID-19. Each CDR3 protein is one row after TCRdb ran MiXCR on the 5' RACE reads. This table holds more than 200,000 distinct CDR3 sequences, 16% found once. The sequenced sample was PBMCs or a T cell subset sorted from them (not recorded which). The receptors shown here come from a man aged 18 to 35 who had mild COVID-19 (a few samples of this study predate the infection). Cell type and time point are not known.

This clonotype was seen only a few times. This chain joins TRBV5-1 and TRBJ1-4; D ambiguous. The germline gives CDR1 SGHRS, CDR2 YFSETQ. Trimming stripped 3 bases from V and 7 bases from J, with 13 bases between. This CDR3 region has 14 residues. CDR3 in DNA: TGCGCCAGCAGCTGGAACAGTGTCGGTGAAAAACTGTTTTTT. Amino acids: CASSWNSVGEKLFF.

This clonotype was seen ten or more times. The chain joins TRBV2 to TRBJ1-5; no clear D gene. The ends were cut back, 7 bases at V and 0 bases at J, with 10 bases in the middle. CDR3 length equals 14 residues. CDR1 is SNHLY and CDR2 is FYNNEI in the germline V gene. The CDR3 DNA reads as TGTGCCAGCACGGGAAGCATTAGCAATCAGCCCCAGCATTTT. Its protein is CASTGSISNQPQHF. Supplemented by reference TRBV2 and TRBJ1-5, the full variable domain reads EPEVTQTPSHQVTQMGQEVILRCVPISNHLYFYWYRQILGQKVEFLVSFYNNEISEKSEIFDDQFSVERPDGSNFTLKIRSTKLEDSAMYFCASTGSISNQPQHFGDGTRLSIL.

This clonotype was seen a handful of times. The V gene is TRBV7-2, the J gene TRBJ2-7; TRBD1 might be the D (6 bases). CDR3 size: 14 residues. The germline V and J ends were trimmed by 3 bases and 1 base, with 10 bases remaining between them. CDR1 and CDR2 from the germline V gene are SGHTA and FQGNSA. CDR3 in amino acids: CASSFDRSSYEQYF. The DNA for the CDR3 is TGTGCCAGCAGCTTCGACAGGTCTTCCTACGAGCAGTACTTC.

This chain uses TRBV3-1 with TRBJ2-2; D is unclear. V dropped 4 bases and J dropped 2 bases, with 14 bases sitting between them. Germline-derived CDR1 and CDR2 are LGHDT and YNNKEL (reference sequence). CDR3 length: 16 residues. The CDR3 bases are TGTGCCAGCAGCCCCCGGATGAGAGTCAACACCGGGGAGCTGTTTTTT. Its translation: CASSPRMRVNTGELFF.

The chain's CDR3 is CSVEGAGDTQYF. Written as DNA, the CDR3 is TGCAGCGTTGAGGGGGCCGGAGATACGCAGTATTTT. The chain recombines TRBV29-1 with TRBJ2-3, with D maybe TRBD1 (6 bases). The CDR3 covers 12 residues. Per germline, CDR1 SQVTM and CDR2 ANQGSEA. Trimming took 3 bases from V and 5 from J, leaving 9 bases between them.

This clonotype has more than one count but fewer than ten. The DNA for the CDR3 is TGTGCCACCAGTGATCACCCCGCCAGGGGCGATGAGCAGTTCTTC. It yields the protein CATSDHPARGDEQFF. The chain joins TRBV24-1 to TRBJ2-1; D might be TRBD1 (6 bases). The CDR3 runs 15 residues. The V gene lost 3 bases and the J gene lost 8 bases, with 16 bases spanning the gap. Germline CDR1 reads KGHDR; CDR2 reads SFDVKD.

A few counts support this clonotype. This chain links TRBV20-1 with TRBJ2-5; 9 bases are shared with TRBD2. In germline, CDR1 is DFQATT, CDR2 SNEGSKA (reference sequence). CDR3 length: 15 amino acids. The V segment lost 0 bases and the J segment 2 bases; nucleotides outside the gene matches: 4. This CDR3 is CSARDERGAQETQYF. DNA of the CDR3: TGCAGTGCTAGAGACGAGCGGGGGGCTCAAGAGACCCAGTACTTC.

The chain couples TRBV7-8 to TRBJ2-7; maybe TRBD2 (6 bases). V was clipped by 5 bases and J by 3 bases, with 14 bases between them. This CDR3 contains 14 residues. The V gene's germline CDR1 is SGHVS and CDR2 FQNEAQ. The CDR3 spells CASSLGGPGYEQYF. CDR3 bases: TGTGCCAGCAGCCTCGGAGGGCCGGGCTACGAGCAGTACTTC. The whole variable domain, remainder taken from reference TRBV7-8 and TRBJ2-7, is GAGVSQSPRYKVAKRGQDVALRCDPISGHVSLFWYQQALGQGPEFLTYFQNEAQLDKSGLPSDRFFAERPEGSVSTLKIQRTQQEDSAVYLCASSLGGPGYEQYFGPGTRLTVT.

The rearrangement uses TRBV20-1 and TRBJ1-4; 7 nucleotides agree with TRBD1. V was pared by 6 bases and J by 7 bases, with 11 bases of the junction left unmatched. This CDR3 spans 14 amino acids. Germline CDR1 is DFQATT and CDR2 is SNEGSKA (reference sequence). The CDR3 DNA follows: TGCAGTGCAAGACCGGGACAGAGTACTGAAAAACTGTTTTTT. Translated: CSARPGQSTEKLFF.

This clonotype came up a few times. This rearrangement joins TRBV10-3 to TRBJ1-1; D uncertain. Germline CDR1 reads ENHRY; CDR2 reads SYGVKD. V was shortened by 1 base and J by 4 bases, with 10 bases between the two germline ends. The length of the CDR3 is 14 residues. Written as DNA, the CDR3 is TGTGCCATCAGTGAGTTTTTCGGGTCCACTGAAGCTTTCTTT. It specifies CAISEFFGSTEAFF.

The chain joins TRBV11-2 to TRBJ2-7, with D unclear. Between the trimmed V and J ends, which lost 5 bases and 4 bases, there was a span of 12 bases. The germline V gene has CDR1 SGHAT and CDR2 FQNNGV. The CDR3 has 13 amino acids. CDR3 sequence: CASSSLTGYEQYF. CDR3 DNA: TGTGCCAGCAGCAGCCTCACGGGTTACGAGCAGTACTTC.

This clonotype was counted ten times or more. V usage is TRBV5-1 and J usage is TRBJ2-3, with a possible D match to TRBD1 (5 bases). This CDR3 has 15 amino acids. Germline assignment: CDR1 SGHRS and CDR2 YFSETQ. V lost 0 bases and J 3 bases, leaving 11 bases between the germline ends. Written as DNA, the CDR3 is TGCGCCAGCAGCTTGGTAGGGGCCCGGACAGATACGCAGTATTTT. As protein: CASSLVGARTDTQYF.

The chain couples TRBV7-8 to TRBJ2-2, with 9 bases that match TRBD1. Germline V gene lookup returns CDR1 SGHVS and CDR2 FQNEAQ. V gave up 5 bases and J gave up 6 bases; unmatched junction bases: 13. The CDR3 runs 17 residues. This CDR3 reads CASSQIPPGQGPGELFF. Written as DNA, the CDR3 is TGTGCCAGCAGCCAAATCCCTCCGGGACAGGGCCCCGGGGAGCTGTTTTTT.

This CDR3 reads CASSRDRLWGTQYF. In DNA, the CDR3 is TGTGCCAGCAGCCGGGACCGACTTTGGGGTACGCAGTATTTT. This chain links TRBV27 with TRBJ2-3; D is possibly TRBD1 or TRBD2 (5 bases each). Trimming shortened V by 6 bases and J by 8 bases, and 18 bases separated the two germline ends. The CDR3 totals 14 residues. The germline V gene encodes CDR1 MNHEY and CDR2 SMNVEV (reference sequence).

Here the CDR3 reads CSTQAGAGNTEAFF. CDR3 bases: TGCAGTACCCAAGCAGGGGCGGGGAACACTGAAGCTTTCTTT. This sequence joins TRBV20-1 and TRBJ1-1; a weak D match, TRBD1 (6 bases). V gave up 8 bases and J gave up 1 base, with 17 bases separating them. In germline, CDR1 is DFQATT, CDR2 SNEGSKA (reference sequence). This CDR3 has 14 amino acids.

The chain uses TRBV18 and TRBJ1-2; TRBD1 matches at 7 bases. Germline CDR1 reads KGHSH; CDR2 reads LQKENI. The CDR3 has 14 amino acids. The V gene end was trimmed by 4 bases and the J gene end by 5 bases; junction bases not matched to a gene: 7. CDR3 DNA: TGTGCCAGCTCACGTAGGACAGGATATTATGGCTACACCTTC. Amino acids: CASSRRTGYYGYTF.

In its sample, this clonotype was seen a few times. This sequence joins TRBV29-1 and TRBJ1-1, with a tentative D call TRBD1 (6 bases). The CDR3 length is 15 residues. V was shortened by 0 bases and J by 3 bases, with 14 bases between the two germline ends. The germline V gene encodes CDR1 SQVTM and CDR2 ANQGSEA. The CDR3 is CSVEEGGRGDTEAFF. The CDR3 region has the DNA TGCAGCGTTGAAGAAGGGGGGCGTGGGGACACTGAAGCTTTCTTT.

In the case of this clonotype: At one of its ends the junction is not consistent with the germline gene, which may arise from a read error. CDR3 protein: CASILEDSLNTEAFF. DNA for the CDR3: TGTGCCAGCATCTTAGAGGACAGCTTGAACACTGAAGCTTTCTTT. This chain uses TRBV11-1 with TRBJ1-1, with D tentatively TRBD1 (6 bases). The CDR3 is made up of 15 amino acids. Germline CDR1 is SGHAT and CDR2 is FQDESV (reference sequence).

This clonotype has at least ten counts. The CDR3 DNA reads TGTGCCAGCAGTTTGACAAACAGGGGATACACAGATACGCAGTATTTT. The encoded protein is CASSLTNRGYTDTQYF. V and J are TRBV12-3 or TRBV12-4 and TRBJ2-3; 7 nucleotides agree with TRBD1. The CDR3 covers 16 residues. After removal of 3 bases from V and 2 bases from J, the junction contained 8 bases not matched to a gene.

The gene calls are TRBV4-2 and TRBJ2-1; D is unresolved. Germline V gene data show CDR1 as LGHNA and CDR2 as YNFKEQ. The CDR3 covers 15 residues. V lost 3 bases to trimming and J lost 0 bases, with 9 bases between them. This chain's CDR3 is CASSHVRSSYNEQFF. The CDR3 coding sequence is TGTGCCAGCAGCCACGTCAGGAGCTCCTACAATGAGCAGTTCTTC.

V usage is TRBV3-1 and J usage is TRBJ2-7; 9 nucleotides align to TRBD1. The germline gives CDR1 LGHDT, CDR2 YNNKEL (reference sequence). The CDR3 is 15 residues long. V lost 0 bases to trimming and J lost 9 bases; unmatched junction nucleotides: 9. The CDR3 nucleotides read TGTGCCAGCAGCCAAGAAGGGACAGGGACCTGGTCGCAGTACTTC. This translates into CASSQEGTGTWSQYF.

The genes are TRBV6-4 and TRBJ2-3; D is undetermined. The germline V gene has CDR1 MRHNA and CDR2 SNTAGT. The CDR3 length is 14 residues. Trimming removed 5 bases at V and 3 bases at J, with 12 bases between. CDR3 sequence: CASSSTTWTDTQYF. CDR3 bases: TGTGCCAGCAGTTCCACGACTTGGACAGATACGCAGTATTTT.

This clonotype has only a few counts. The chain uses TRBV19 and TRBJ2-7; TRBD1 agrees at 7 bases. The junction had 10 bases not matched to a gene; V was cut back by 2 bases and J by 3 bases. The CDR3 contains 16 residues. Looked up from germline, CDR1 is LNHDA and CDR2 is SQIVND (reference sequence). The CDR3: CASSISWTGNYYEQYF. The CDR3 DNA is TGTGCCAGTAGTATATCGTGGACAGGAAACTACTACGAGCAGTACTTC.

There are a few counts of this clonotype. The V gene is TRBV7-9, the J gene TRBJ1-4; 7 bases agree with TRBD1. The CDR3 totals 15 residues. Per the germline V gene, CDR1 is SEHNR and CDR2 is FQNEAQ (reference sequence). V gave up 3 bases and J gave up 7 bases; unmatched junction bases: 8. The CDR3 DNA follows: TGTGCCAGCAGCTTTTACAGGGGCAGCGGTGAAAAACTGTTTTTT. Its translation is CASSFYRGSGEKLFF.

This clonotype was detected many times. The chain has TRBV9 and TRBJ2-5; D is unclear. The CDR3 is 13 amino acids. The germline V and J ends were trimmed by 0 bases and 5 bases, with 8 bases remaining between them. Germline assignment: CDR1 SGDLS and CDR2 YYNGEE. This CDR3 is CASSVEPRETQYF. The CDR3 DNA follows: TGTGCCAGCAGCGTAGAGCCCCGCGAGACCCAGTACTTC. The variable domain in full, with the rest retrieved from reference TRBV9 and TRBJ2-5, is DSGVTQTPKHLITATGQRVTLRCSPRSGDLSVYWYQQSLDQGLQFLIQYYNGEERAKGNILERFSAQQFPDLHSELNLSSLELGDSALYFCASSVEPRETQYFGPGTRLLVL.